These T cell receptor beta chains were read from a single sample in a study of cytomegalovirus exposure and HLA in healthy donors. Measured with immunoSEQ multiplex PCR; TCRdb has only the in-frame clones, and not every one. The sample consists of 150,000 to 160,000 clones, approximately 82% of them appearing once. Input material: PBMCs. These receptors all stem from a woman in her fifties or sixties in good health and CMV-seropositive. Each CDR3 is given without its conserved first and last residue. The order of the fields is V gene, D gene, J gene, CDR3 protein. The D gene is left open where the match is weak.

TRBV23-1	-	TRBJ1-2	ASSQSEGAENYGYT
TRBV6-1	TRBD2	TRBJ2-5	ASSEESVGGETQY
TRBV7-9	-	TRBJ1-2	ASSSGSNYGYT
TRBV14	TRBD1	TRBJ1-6	ASSVDRVNSPLH
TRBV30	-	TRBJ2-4	ACDSRGVIQY
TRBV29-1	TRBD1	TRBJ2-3	SVVGRGTPTDTQY
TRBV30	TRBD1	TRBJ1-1	AWSRLQGSEAF
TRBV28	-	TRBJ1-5	ASSFTGSGQPQH
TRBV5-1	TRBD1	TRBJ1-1	ASTPQGMNTEAF
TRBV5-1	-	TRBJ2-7	ASSYDNYEQY
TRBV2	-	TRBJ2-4	ASREGGTVGNIQY
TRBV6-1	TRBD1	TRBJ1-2	ASREKTGANGYT
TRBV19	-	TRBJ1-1	ASRGRGGSNTEAF
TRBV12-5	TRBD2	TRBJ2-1	ASGLVLGTSGAGTYNEQF
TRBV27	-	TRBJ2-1	ASSLGASYNEQF
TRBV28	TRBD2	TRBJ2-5	ASSLSGAGGQETQY
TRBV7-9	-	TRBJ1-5	ASSLWGDQPQH
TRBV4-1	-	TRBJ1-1	ASSQVGSFQAF
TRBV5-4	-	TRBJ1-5	ASSPDKSNQPQH
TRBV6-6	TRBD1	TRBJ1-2	ASSYSDRETYGYT
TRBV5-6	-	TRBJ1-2	ASSLGRGGYT
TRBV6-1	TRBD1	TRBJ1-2	ASSEELGQRNGYT
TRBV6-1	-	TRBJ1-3	ASYKGDTAGNTIY
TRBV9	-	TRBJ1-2	ASSATGLNYGYT
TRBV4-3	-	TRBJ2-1	ASSQDTGTSLYNEQF
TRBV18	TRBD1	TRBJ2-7	ASSPGQGTSYEQY
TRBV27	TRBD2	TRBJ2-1	ASSLSRLAGLNEQF
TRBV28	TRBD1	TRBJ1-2	ASTRVGGWGYT
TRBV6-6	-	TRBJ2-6	ASSSVGANVLT
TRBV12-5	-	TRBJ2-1	ASGLVLVGGADEQF
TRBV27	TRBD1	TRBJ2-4	ASRRGTGGAEVAKNIQY
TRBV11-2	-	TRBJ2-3	ATRGTFRDTQY
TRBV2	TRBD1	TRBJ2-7	ASRRGGGGEQY
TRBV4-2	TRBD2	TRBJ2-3	ASSRQRGAGDTQY
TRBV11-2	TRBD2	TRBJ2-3	ASSLEGGGITDTQY
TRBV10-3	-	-	AISESRAAYEQY
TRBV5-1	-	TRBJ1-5	ASSLDSPNQPQH
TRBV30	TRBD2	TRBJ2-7	AWSANIRTSGASSYEQY
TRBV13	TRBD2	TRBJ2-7	ASSSPSGGMNEQY
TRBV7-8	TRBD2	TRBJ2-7	ASSRTSGGAGSFFEQY
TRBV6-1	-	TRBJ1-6	ASKGGSNSPLH
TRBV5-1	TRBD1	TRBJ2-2	ASSPGQGSGELF
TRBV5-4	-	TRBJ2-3	ASSFNSGFTDTQY
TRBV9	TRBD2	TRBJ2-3	ASSPRLAGGRTDTQY
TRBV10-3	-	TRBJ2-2	AIGQTGELF
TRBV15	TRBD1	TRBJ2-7	ATSSQQGSAYEQY
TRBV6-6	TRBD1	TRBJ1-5	ATRGASPQPQH
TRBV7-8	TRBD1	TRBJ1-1	ASSSGQGAAF
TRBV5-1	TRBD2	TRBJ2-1	ASSLRLAHNEQF
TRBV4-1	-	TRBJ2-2	ASSPIGAGELF
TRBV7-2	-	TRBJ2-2	ASSRLRRGEGAGELF
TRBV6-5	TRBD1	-	ASSINRGHEQY